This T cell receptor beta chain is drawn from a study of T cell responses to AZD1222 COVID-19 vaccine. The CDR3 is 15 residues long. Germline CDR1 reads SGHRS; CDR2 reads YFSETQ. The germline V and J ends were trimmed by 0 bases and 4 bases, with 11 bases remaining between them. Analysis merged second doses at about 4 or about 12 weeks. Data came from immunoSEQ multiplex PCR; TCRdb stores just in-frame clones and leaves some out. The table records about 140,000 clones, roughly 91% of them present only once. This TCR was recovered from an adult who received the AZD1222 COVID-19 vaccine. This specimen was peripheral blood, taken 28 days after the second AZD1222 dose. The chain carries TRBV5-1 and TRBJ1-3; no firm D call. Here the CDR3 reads CASSLDPGGGNTIYF. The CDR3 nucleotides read TGCGCCAGCAGCTTGGACCCGGGCGGAGGAAACACCATATATTTT.